At least ten counts were recorded for the clone carrying this T cell receptor beta chain. As yet, its antigen is unknown. The CDR3 extends over 16 amino acids. CDR1 is SEHNR and CDR2 is FQNEAQ in the germline V gene (reference sequence). Deletions cut 3 bases from V and 0 bases from J, with 9 bases between. Sequencing targeted expressed TCRB transcripts, as all isolated RNA had been reverse transcribed. Assay used: immunoSEQ multiplex PCR; TCRdb lists only in-frame clones, some missing. The data show a few hundred thousand clones, with about 10% seen just once and approximately 0.55% held by the top ten. The sample belongs to a study of beta chain features in type 1 diabetes. Study context: Comparable age, gender and cell yields were observed in patients relative to healthy donors. Study findings and constraints: TCRB CDR3s from Type 1 diabetes patients were moderately but significantly shorter in all four CD4+ subsets. It was among patients, rather than healthy donors, that naive, central memory and Treg TCRB repertoires appeared more similar. At VDJ recombination sites, type 1 diabetes patients had fewer insertions and more deleted nucleotides.

CD45RO/CCR7/CD25/CD127/CD95/CD27 separated CD4+ naive, central memory, regulatory and stem cell-like memory cells by sorting. The sequenced material came from central memory CD4+ T cells from blood. V usage is TRBV7-9 and J usage is TRBJ2-6; D is unclear. The source of this sequence is a man aged 25-45 years with type 1 diabetes. In nucleotides, the CDR3 is TGTGCCAGCAGCTTCGTACGGCTCTCTGGGGCCAACGTCCTGACTTTC. Translated, it gives CASSFVRLSGANVLTF.